This T cell receptor beta chain was captured by sequencing in a study of blood T cell repertoires in COVID-19. Background on the study: Acute and convalescent COVID-19 samples came from the United States, Italy and Spain.

Trimming left V 5 bases short and J 3 bases short, with 11 bases between. This CDR3 region has 13 residues. Germline CDR1 and CDR2: LNHDA and SQIVND (reference sequence). Per the study methods: Amplification of reference gene primers provided the estimated nucleated cell counts. Sequenced by immunoSEQ multiplex PCR; TCRdb stores in-frame clones only, minus some. The DNA gave D and trimming, while V, J and clone size come from that table. The profile shows 95,000 to 150,000 clones, approximately 71% of them singletons. Specimen: peripheral blood. The rearrangement uses TRBV19 and TRBJ2-7, with D possibly TRBD2 on 5 matching bases. This receptor was obtained from a human donor in a cohort sampled during active COVID-19. CDR3 DNA sequence: TGTGCCAGTAGTTTTACCGGGGTCTACGAGCAGTACTTC. This translates into CASSFTGVYEQYF. Full variable domain (remainder filled in from reference TRBV19 and TRBJ2-7): DGGITQSPKYLFRKEGQNVTLSCEQNLNHDAMYWYRQDPGQGLRLIYYSQIVNDFQKGDIAEGYSVSREKKESFPLTVTSAQKNPTAFYLCASSFTGVYEQYFGPGTRLTVT.